This TCR beta chain was recovered during a study of blood T cells in healthy people across ages. Study-wide findings and caveats: Investigators treated diversity estimates from one million T cells as underestimates.

Isolation recovered at least 6 million PBMCs from every sample. For this clonotype: Antigen: not known.

V lost 5 bases and J lost 0, with 17 bases in between. CDR3 length: 16 residues. Germline CDR1 is DFQATT and CDR2 is SNEGSKA (reference sequence). A second 7 to 11 cycle PCR used barcoded and J-beta primers. Every cDNA molecule carried a tag from a template-switch adaptor bearing 12 random nucleotides. TCRdb used MiXCR to reprocess the 5' RACE reads, holding one entry per CDR3 protein. The top ten hold roughly 31% of the sample, which has about 680,000 distinct CDR3 sequences, 45% to 50% seen once. The receptor comes from a woman aged 55 to 70 in good health. This chain joins TRBV20-1 and TRBJ2-1, with D possibly being TRBD2 (6 bases). Specimen: blood. In DNA form, the CDR3 reads TGCAGTGCTTATCAACCCCGACTAGTCTCCTACAATGAGCAGTTCTTC. This translates into CSAYQPRLVSYNEQFF.